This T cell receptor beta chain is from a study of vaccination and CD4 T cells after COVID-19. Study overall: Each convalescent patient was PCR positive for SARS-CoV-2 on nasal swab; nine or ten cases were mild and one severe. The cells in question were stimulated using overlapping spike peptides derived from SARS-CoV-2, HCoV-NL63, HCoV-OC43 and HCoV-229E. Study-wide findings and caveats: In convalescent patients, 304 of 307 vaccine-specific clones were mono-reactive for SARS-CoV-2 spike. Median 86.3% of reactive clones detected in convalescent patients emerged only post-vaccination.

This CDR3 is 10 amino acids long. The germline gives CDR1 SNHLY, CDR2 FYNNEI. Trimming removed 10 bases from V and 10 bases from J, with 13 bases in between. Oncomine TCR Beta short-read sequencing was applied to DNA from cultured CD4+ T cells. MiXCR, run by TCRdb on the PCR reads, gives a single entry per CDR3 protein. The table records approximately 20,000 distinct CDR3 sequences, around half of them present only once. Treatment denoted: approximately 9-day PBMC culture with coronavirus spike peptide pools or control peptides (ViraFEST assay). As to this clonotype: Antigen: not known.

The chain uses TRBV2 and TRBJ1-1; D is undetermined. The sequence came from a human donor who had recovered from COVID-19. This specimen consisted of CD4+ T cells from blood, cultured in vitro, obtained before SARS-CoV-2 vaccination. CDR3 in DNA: TGTGCCATCACAGTGGTAGGAGCTTTCTTT. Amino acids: CAITVVGAFF.